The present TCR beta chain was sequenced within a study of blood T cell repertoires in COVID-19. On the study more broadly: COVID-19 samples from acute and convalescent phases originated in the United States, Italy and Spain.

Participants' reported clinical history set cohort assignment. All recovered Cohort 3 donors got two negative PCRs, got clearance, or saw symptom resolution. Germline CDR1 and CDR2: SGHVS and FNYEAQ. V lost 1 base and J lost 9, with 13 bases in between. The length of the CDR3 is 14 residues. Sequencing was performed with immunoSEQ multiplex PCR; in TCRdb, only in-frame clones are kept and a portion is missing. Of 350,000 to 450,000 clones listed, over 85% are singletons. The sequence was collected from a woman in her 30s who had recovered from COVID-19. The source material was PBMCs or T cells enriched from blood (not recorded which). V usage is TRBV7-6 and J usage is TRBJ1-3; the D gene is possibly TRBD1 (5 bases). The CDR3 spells CASSLEGHSATIYF. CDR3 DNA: TGTGCCAGCAGCTTAGAAGGACATTCAGCCACCATATATTTT.